These 10 T cell receptor beta chains were sequenced from one sample in a study of spatial heterogeneity in lung cancer. One entry per CDR3 protein, called by TCRdb with MiXCR from the 5' RACE reads. The sample includes just over 14,000 distinct CDR3 sequences, more than 10% of them seen just once. Documented time point: sample taken at primary tumor resection. Unsorted tumor, nontumor lung tissue or cryopreserved PBMC supplied the whole RNA. The sequencing here drew on PBMCs, taken at surgery. The source of these receptors is a female donor with early-stage non-small cell lung cancer.

This clonotype was counted many times. This chain joins TRBV11-2 and TRBJ2-2, with 9 bases fitting TRBD2. V was pared by 5 bases and J by 6 bases, with 4 bases of the junction left unmatched. CDR3 size: 14 residues. Germline CDR1 reads SGHAT; CDR2 reads FQNNGV. This CDR3 is CASSQGTSPGELFF. Here the CDR3 DNA reads TGTGCCAGCAGCCAAGGGACTAGCCCCGGGGAGCTGTTTTTT.

This clonotype has ten or more counts. The chain carries TRBV21-1 and TRBJ2-1. TRBV21-1 is noted as a pseudogene. This CDR3 is built from 12 residues. The CDR3 is CASSPKVHEQFF. DNA for the CDR3: TGTGCCAGCAGCCCCAAGGTCCATGAGCAGTTCTTC.

This clonotype was observed many times. The J gene is TRBJ2-4, the V gene TRBV7-6; 10 bases map to TRBD1. The CDR3 has 18 amino acids. Germline lookup yields CDR1 SGHVS and CDR2 FNYEAQ. Germline trimming cut 5 bases from V and 6 bases from J; bases unmatched to any gene: 16. Here the CDR3 DNA reads TGTGCCAGCAGCACCTTAACCGGGACAGGGGTGGGGAGAAACATTCAGTACTTC. The encoded protein is CASSTLTGTGVGRNIQYF.

The gene calls are TRBV11-2 and TRBJ2-1; D might be TRBD2 (6 bases). V lost 3 bases and J 8 bases, leaving 17 bases between the germline ends. Germline V gives CDR1 SGHAT, CDR2 FQNNGV. The CDR3 contains 15 residues. DNA for the CDR3: TGTGCCAGCAGCTTTTCGCGGGGCCCCCAATATGAGCAGTTCTTC. Residues: CASSFSRGPQYEQFF.

V is TRBV20-1 and J is TRBJ1-4, with 9 positions matching TRBD1. CDR3 length equals 15 residues. Per the germline V gene, CDR1 is DFQATT and CDR2 is SNEGSKA (reference sequence). V lost 5 bases, J lost 7 bases, and 11 bases stayed unmatched. The CDR3 loop reads CSAELHRGRGEKLFF. The CDR3 DNA reads TGCAGTGCTGAACTCCACAGGGGGCGAGGTGAAAAACTGTTTTTT.

This clonotype appeared many times. This rearrangement joins TRBV20-1 to TRBJ2-3, with D perhaps matching TRBD1 (6 bases). CDR1 and CDR2 (germline): DFQATT, SNEGSKA (reference sequence). The CDR3 has 16 amino acids. Deletions cut 0 bases from V and 7 bases from J, with 20 bases between. Here the CDR3 DNA reads TGCAGTGCTAGAGATCACGAAGGGGGTCTAGGGAATACGCAGTATTTT. Amino acids: CSARDHEGGLGNTQYF.

This chain uses TRBV6-7 with TRBJ2-3, with TRBD2 as a possible D gene (5 bases). TRBV6-7 is treated as an ORF (open reading frame) with a function not yet certain. V was pared by 2 bases and J by 1 base, with 16 bases between. The CDR3 extends over 17 amino acids. CDR3 bases: TGTGCCAGCAGTTACAAGCCCATCCCGGGGTGCACAGATACGCAGTATTTT. This encodes CASSYKPIPGCTDTQYF.

This clonotype was counted ten times or more. The genes are TRBV6-1 and TRBJ1-1; the D is unclear. Deletions cut 3 bases from V and 1 base from J, with 12 bases between. This CDR3 region has 15 residues. In germline, CDR1 is MNHNS, CDR2 SASEGT. CDR3 nucleotide sequence: TGTGCCAGCAGTGATCGGATCAGTGAGAACACTGAAGCTTTCTTT. This encodes CASSDRISENTEAFF.

The rearrangement uses TRBV2 and TRBJ2-5; no definite D call. The CDR3 loop spans 13 amino acids. Germline V CDR1 and CDR2: SNHLY, FYNNEI. V dropped 1 base and J dropped 8 bases, with 11 bases sitting between them. Written as DNA, the CDR3 is TGTGCCAGCAGTGAAGGGTCCGACCCTACCCAGTACTTC. It encodes CASSEGSDPTQYF.

This clonotype was found a few times. This chain uses TRBV29-1 with TRBJ1-2; 7 nucleotides match TRBD1. The V gene end was trimmed by 6 bases and the J gene end by 7 bases; junction bases not matched to a gene: 8. CDR1 and CDR2 (germline): SQVTM, ANQGSEA. The CDR3 covers 12 residues. CDR3 amino acids: CSVLTGEGGYTF. In DNA, the CDR3 is TGCAGCGTCCTTACAGGGGAAGGTGGCTACACCTTC.